This T cell receptor (beta chain) was observed in a study of T cells after yellow fever vaccination (dated by TCRdb to the late 2010s). About the full investigation: The SMART-Seq v4 Ultra Low Input RNA kit was used to prepare libraries from fractions with low cell numbers. Two healthy male donors, one aged 18 to 30 and one aged 30 to 40 years, were included in the cohort. Bulk PBMC replicates and cell subsets were isolated from blood drawn at multiple timepoints before and after both primary and secondary immunization. To follow T-cell clones before and after both primary and booster YFV17D yellow fever vaccination, bulk TCR alpha and beta repertoires underwent longitudinal sequencing. Overall results and qualifications from the work: A small fraction of clonotypes showed up in both the CD4 and CD8 compartments, probably as a result of convergent recombination. Because only two donors were included in the study, the extent to which the findings can be generalized is limited. FACS-sorted repertoires could contain abundant contaminating clonotypes from the bulk population, so computational filtering was required. After the booster, most of the clones that had expanded following primary vaccination were detected again (approximately 96% of CD4 and 85% to 90% of CD8), which suggests that memory was broadly maintained. The secondary T-cell response was weaker than the primary response but faster, peaking on day 5 instead of day 15.

This clonotype was counted many times. Its antigen target is currently unknown. Base-call qualities are not available, and no considerably larger clone is one nucleotide away. Its CDR3 holds 14 amino acids, cysteine through phenylalanine. Just CDR3 DNA is preserved here, 42 bases in frame from base 1. V is reduced by 7 bases and J by 6 bases, leaving a spacing of 15 bases between them. Per the germline V gene, WSHSY is the CDR1 and SAAADI is the CDR2. The treatment or condition tag for this specimen amounts to: live attenuated yellow fever vaccine strain. At each blood-draw timepoint, two biological replicates of bulk PBMCs were collected. A standard Ficoll-Paque protocol was used to isolate PBMCs from peripheral blood. TriZol was used to extract RNA from bulk PBMCs, from CD4 and CD8 fractions, and from dextramer-positive and dextramer-negative fractions. The reads were generated on an Illumina NovaSeq 6000. TCR cDNA was synthesized by 5'RACE template switching, through which a universal primer site and unique molecular identifiers were introduced. cDNA synthesis was primed from both the TCR alpha and TCR beta constant segments. Library amplification involved two PCR steps, and the second step added sample barcodes and sequencing adapters. Libraries were sequenced on Illumina HiSeq 2500 (2x100 bp) or NovaSeq (2x150 bp). The authors' analysis ran thus. Reads were demultiplexed and collapsed into UMI consensus sequences with MIGEC, and V(D)J alignment was performed with MiXCR. Clonotypes responding to the vaccine were identified with edgeR on replicate PBMC samples, with the criteria of FDR below 0.01 and a log2 fold change above 5 up to day 15. Each bulk clonotype was labeled CD4 or CD8 based on which sequenced repertoire, CD4 or CD8, contained the clonotype at higher abundance. TCRdb took the public reads, trimmed them with fastp at Q25, ran MiXCR for clone calling and kept in-frame beta chains. All rows with the same CDR3 protein become a single entry with the most common DNA and genes. These V and J calls are TCRdb output, not the study's own analysis. Recorded for this sample are some 250,000 distinct CDR3 sequences; 3.6% of them occurred a single time. Jointly, the top ten make up over 15% of the sample.

The clonotype originates from a man aged 18 to 30 who received the YFV17D yellow fever vaccine. The chain employs TRBV10-2 and TRBJ2-2; tentative D gene TRBD2, with 6 bases matching. Specimen: PBMCs, collected 15 days after the yellow fever booster vaccination. The base sequence is TGCGCCAGCAAGGTGGGGGGAGGTGCCGGGGAGCTGTTTTTT. Its translation is CASKVGGGAGELFF.